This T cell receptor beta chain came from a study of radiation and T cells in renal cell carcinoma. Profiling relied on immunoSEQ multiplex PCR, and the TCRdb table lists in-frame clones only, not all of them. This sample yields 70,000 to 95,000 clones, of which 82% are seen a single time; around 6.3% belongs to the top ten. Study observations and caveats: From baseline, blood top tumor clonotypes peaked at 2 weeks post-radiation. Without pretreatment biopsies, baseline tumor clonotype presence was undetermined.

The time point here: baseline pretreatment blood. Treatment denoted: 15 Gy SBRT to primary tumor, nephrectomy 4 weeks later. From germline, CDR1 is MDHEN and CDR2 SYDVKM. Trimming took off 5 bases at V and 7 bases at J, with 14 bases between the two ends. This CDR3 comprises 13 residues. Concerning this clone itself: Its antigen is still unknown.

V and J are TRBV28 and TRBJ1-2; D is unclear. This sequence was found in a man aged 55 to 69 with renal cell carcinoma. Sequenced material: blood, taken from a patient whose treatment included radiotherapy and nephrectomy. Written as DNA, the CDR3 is TGTGCCAGCAGTCAGGACCGTCACGTTGGCTACACCTTC. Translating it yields CASSQDRHVGYTF.